Included here is one T cell receptor beta chain sequence, with context. This specimen comes from a study of cytomegalovirus exposure and HLA in healthy donors. Background on the study: Findings of an earlier analysis included roughly 110 million unique TCR beta sequences from some 180 million T cells. Early on, a data release was issued that held roughly 86 million unique TCRs from HLA-typed donors.

13 Jbeta primers and 60 Vbeta primers were used for the PCR. TCRdb's copy holds only in-frame clones and misses some; the assay was immunoSEQ multiplex PCR. This repertoire includes 150,000 or so clones. CDR3 size: 16 residues. The V and J ends lost 3 bases and 1 base, in that order; junction bases with no gene match: 8. CDR1 MNHEY and CDR2 SMNVEV come from the germline V gene (reference sequence). The sample consisted of PBMCs. This sequence was found in a woman aged 45-60 years in good health and CMV-seronegative. The rearrangement links TRBV27 to TRBJ2-7; TRBD2 matches 8 bases. CDR3 bases: TGTGCCAGCAGTTTCTCTGCGGGACTAGGTTCCTACGAGCAGTACTTC. This translates into CASSFSAGLGSYEQYF.